These 22 T cell receptor beta chains came from one sample sequenced in a study of OX40 agonist ivuxolimab in advanced cancers. Measured with immunoSEQ multiplex PCR; TCRdb has only the in-frame clones, and not every one. The sample yields some 69,000 clones, approximately 80% seen once. The specimen comprised CD4+ or CD8+ T cells sorted from blood, sampled in a trial of the OX40 agonist ivuxolimab. Receptors were obtained from an adult with an advanced solid tumor such as melanoma, head and neck, liver or kidney cancer.

The gene calls are TRBV7-7 and TRBJ2-3; 11 nucleotides agree with TRBD2. Trimming removed 1 base from V and 3 bases from J; junction bases left unmatched: 3. The length of the CDR3 is 16 residues. CDR1 and CDR2 (germline): SSHAT, FNYEAQ (reference sequence). CDR3 in DNA: TGTGCCAGCAGCTTAGGCGCTAGCGGGAGGACAGATACGCAGTATTTT. Its protein product is CASSLGASGRTDTQYF.

This clone is a singleton in its sample. The V call is TRBV15, the J call TRBJ2-1, with D uncertain. Trimming pared 1 base from V and 8 bases from J, leaving 15 bases between. Germline loops: CDR1 LNHNV, CDR2 YYDKDF (reference sequence). The CDR3 has 15 residues. The CDR3 loop reads CATSRGRAAPDEQFF. The CDR3 region has the DNA TGTGCCACCAGCAGAGGACGGGCGGCCCCGGATGAGCAGTTCTTC.

This rearrangement joins TRBV6-1 to TRBJ2-5; the D gene is possibly TRBD1 (6 bases). CDR3 length equals 13 residues. V lost 6 bases and J lost 3, with 11 bases in between. Per germline, CDR1 MNHNS and CDR2 SASEGT. The CDR3 region has the DNA TGTGCCAGCAGCTTCGCAGGGGAAGAGACCCAGTACTTC. Protein sequence: CASSFAGEETQYF.

CDR3 DNA sequence: TGTGCCAGCAGTGAGCTACCAGCCCGGGACACCTCCTACGAGCAGTACTTC. The encoded protein is CASSELPARDTSYEQYF. The chain joins TRBV6-1 to TRBJ2-7; the D gene is possibly TRBD1 (6 bases). The CDR3 sequence is 17 residues long. Per the germline V gene, CDR1 is MNHNS and CDR2 is SASEGT. V lost 3 bases to trimming and J lost 0 bases, with 18 bases between them.

Concerning this clone: At the DNA level, this CDR3 is encoded by other sequences in the same sample as well. V usage is TRBV30 and J usage is TRBJ2-5; D is ambiguous. CDR1 is GTSNPN, CDR2 SVGIG, per germline (reference sequence). V lost 1 base and J lost 1, with 10 bases in between. The CDR3 covers 14 residues. The CDR3 DNA reads TGTGCCTGGAGTGGGGCTGCGCTCCAAGAGACCCAGTACTTC. Protein sequence: CAWSGAALQETQYF.

This chain uses TRBV5-1 with TRBJ2-5, with TRBD1 identical over 10 bases. Germline assignment: CDR1 SGHRS and CDR2 YFSETQ. The V and J ends lost 1 base and 5 bases, in that order; junction bases with no gene match: 5. The CDR3 runs 15 residues. The CDR3 DNA sequence: TGCGCCAGCAGCTTGTCGACAGGGGGCGGCGAGACCCAGTACTTC. Its translation is CASSLSTGGGETQYF.

CDR3 bases: TGCAGCGTTGGGGGGCAGGGGGGTACCTATGGCTACACCTTC. It specifies CSVGGQGGTYGYTF. V usage is TRBV29-1 and J usage is TRBJ1-2; 7 positions agree with TRBD1. Trimming at V came to 4 bases and at J to 4 bases, leaving 9 bases not matched to a gene. Germline V CDR1 and CDR2: SQVTM, ANQGSEA. CDR3 size: 14 residues.

The rearrangement joins TRBV18 to TRBJ2-5, with no clear D. Trimming removed 2 bases at V and 5 bases at J, with 6 bases between. The CDR3 has 12 residues. Germline V gene lookup returns CDR1 KGHSH and CDR2 LQKENI. The CDR3 is CASSPGMETQYF. The CDR3 coding sequence is TGTGCCAGCTCACCAGGGATGGAGACCCAGTACTTC.

J is TRBJ2-5 and V is TRBV7-6; D not resolved. The CDR3 covers 12 residues. The V gene's germline CDR1 is SGHVS and CDR2 FNYEAQ. V lost 5 bases, J lost 2 bases, and 6 bases lay in between. The CDR3 is CASSGVQETQYF. CDR3 DNA: TGTGCCAGCAGCGGGGTTCAAGAGACCCAGTACTTC.

The rearrangement links TRBV5-4 to TRBJ1-5; D remains unclear. Trimming took off 4 bases at V and 0 bases at J, with 5 bases between the two ends. There are 13 residues in the CDR3. Germline V gene sequence: CDR1 SGHNT, CDR2 YYREEE (reference sequence). The CDR3, as DNA: TGTGCCAGCAGCCCGGATAGCAATCAGCCCCAGCATTTT. This sequence encodes CASSPDSNQPQHF.

The V and J genes are TRBV19 and TRBJ2-5; 11 nucleotides agree with TRBD2. Per germline, CDR1 LNHDA and CDR2 SQIVND (reference sequence). The junction had 5 bases not matched to a gene; V was cut back by 4 bases and J by 4 bases. CDR3 length: 15 amino acids. For the CDR3, the DNA is TGTGCCAGTAGTAGTTTAGCGGGGGGGCCAGAGACCCAGTACTTC. Encoded protein: CASSSLAGGPETQYF.

The sample holds a few counts of this clone. The rearrangement links TRBV7-9 to TRBJ2-3; TRBD1 agrees at 8 bases. Trimming cost V 5 bases and J 6 bases; bases outside gene matches: 7. The CDR3 runs 14 residues. Germline lookup yields CDR1 SEHNR and CDR2 FQNEAQ (reference sequence). The CDR3 DNA is TGTGCCAGCAGCCCGGACAGGGTAGGGGATACGCAGTATTTT. It specifies CASSPDRVGDTQYF. Using reference TRBV7-9 and TRBJ2-3 for the parts outside the CDR3, the full variable domain is DTGVSQNPRHKITKRGQNVTFRCDPISEHNRLYWYRQTLGQGPEFLTYFQNEAQLEKSRLLSDRFSAERPKGSFSTLEIQRTEQGDSAMYLCASSPDRVGDTQYFGPGTRLTVL.

The chain combines TRBV7-9 with TRBJ2-5, with TRBD2 identical over 7 bases. Germline lookup yields CDR1 SEHNR and CDR2 FQNEAQ (reference sequence). The CDR3 has 15 residues. The J segment lost 2 bases and the V segment lost 5 bases, leaving 8 bases of the junction unmatched. The CDR3 region has the DNA TGTGCCAGCAGCCTCACAGCGGGGAGGCAAGAGACCCAGTACTTC. It translates to CASSLTAGRQETQYF.

The gene calls are TRBV7-8 and TRBJ2-3, with 9 bases matching TRBD2. The CDR3 contains 20 residues. In germline, CDR1 is SGHVS, CDR2 FQNEAQ. V lost 8 bases to trimming and J lost 0 bases; unmatched junction nucleotides: 21. This CDR3 is CASSRGRGIGLAGSTDTQYF. The CDR3, as DNA: TGTGCCAGCTCTCGTGGTAGGGGAATCGGGCTAGCGGGAAGCACAGATACGCAGTATTTT. The full variable domain, completed using reference TRBV7-8 and TRBJ2-3, is GAGVSQSPRYKVAKRGQDVALRCDPISGHVSLFWYQQALGQGPEFLTYFQNEAQLDKSGLPSDRFFAERPEGSVSTLKIQRTQQEDSAVYLCASSRGRGIGLAGSTDTQYFGPGTRLTVL.

The V and J genes are TRBV28 and TRBJ1-1; 8 bases are a match to TRBD1. V trimming: 2 bases; J trimming: 5 bases; junction bases outside the gene matches: 7. The CDR3 is 15 amino acids. Germline values: CDR1 MDHEN, CDR2 SYDVKM. CDR3: CASSLRGQGRTEAFF. The CDR3 region has the DNA TGTGCCAGCAGTTTACGCGGACAGGGCAGGACTGAAGCTTTCTTT.

This clone was picked up one time. This sequence joins TRBV28 and TRBJ2-1; no definite D call. The CDR3 runs to 14 residues. Trimming removed 11 bases from V and 7 bases from J, with 21 bases in between. Germline CDR1 and CDR2: MDHEN and SYDVKM. The CDR3 nucleotides read TGTGCCCTCCTTGGCTTCCCCTCTCGGAATGAGCAGTTCTTC. Residues: CALLGFPSRNEQFF. Full variable domain (outside the CDR3, taken from reference TRBV28 and TRBJ2-1): DVKVTQSSRYLVKRTGEKVFLECVQDMDHENMFWYRQDPGLGLRLIYFSYDVKMKEKGDIPEGYSVSREKKERFSLILESASTNQTSMYLCALLGFPSRNEQFFGPGTRLTVL.

V and J are TRBV18 and TRBJ2-5; a weak D match, TRBD2 (6 bases). Trimming left V 2 bases short and J 3 bases short, with 10 bases between. CDR1 is KGHSH, CDR2 LQKENI, per germline. CDR3 size: 14 residues. The CDR3 loop reads CASSPEVAEETQYF. The CDR3 DNA reads TGTGCCAGCTCACCAGAGGTAGCGGAAGAGACCCAGTACTTC. The whole variable domain, remainder taken from reference TRBV18 and TRBJ2-5, is NAGVMQNPRHLVRRRGQEARLRCSPMKGHSHVYWYRQLPEEGLKFMVYLQKENIIDESGMPKERFSAEFPKEGPSILRIQQVVRGDSAAYFCASSPEVAEETQYFGPGTRLLVL.

The chain carries TRBV5-1 and TRBJ1-4, with D tentatively TRBD1 (5 bases). The CDR3 consists of 15 residues. V lost 2 bases and J lost 8, with 16 bases in between. In germline, CDR1 is SGHRS, CDR2 YFSETQ. The CDR3 here is CASSLDQGRSEKLFF. CDR3 sequence (DNA): TGCGCCAGCAGCTTAGATCAGGGAAGGAGCGAAAAACTGTTTTTT.

The rearrangement uses TRBV29-1 and TRBJ2-3; D is tentatively TRBD1 or TRBD2 (6 bases each). The CDR3 contains 16 residues. Trimming stripped 4 bases from V and 4 bases from J, with 21 bases between. Germline V lookup: CDR1 SQVTM, CDR2 ANQGSEA. CDR3 nucleotide sequence: TGCAGCGTTGGGGGATCGGGGGCGAGGGGCCCAGATACGCAGTATTTT. Protein product: CSVGGSGARGPDTQYF.

The chain recombines TRBV2 with TRBJ1-3, with D perhaps TRBD1 (6 bases). Germline CDR1 reads SNHLY; CDR2 reads FYNNEI. The CDR3 contains 16 residues. The V end was cut by 3 bases, the J end by 0 bases, with 12 bases between. The CDR3 DNA reads as TGTGCCAGCAGTGACGGGGGGCTAAGCTCTGGAAACACCATATATTTT. Amino acids: CASSDGGLSSGNTIYF.

The chain links TRBV19 to TRBJ1-5; D not resolved. CDR3 length: 16 amino acids. V gave up 4 bases and J gave up 0 bases, with 13 bases separating them. Germline loops: CDR1 LNHDA, CDR2 SQIVND (reference sequence). The CDR3 region is CASSREGRNSNQPQHF. The DNA for the CDR3 is TGTGCCAGTAGTAGAGAAGGACGGAATAGCAATCAGCCCCAGCATTTT. Full variable domain (outside the CDR3, taken from reference TRBV19 and TRBJ1-5): DGGITQSPKYLFRKEGQNVTLSCEQNLNHDAMYWYRQDPGQGLRLIYYSQIVNDFQKGDIAEGYSVSREKKESFPLTVTSAQKNPTAFYLCASSREGRNSNQPQHFGDGTRLSIL.

The rearrangement uses TRBV27 and TRBJ2-3; TRBD2 might be the D (6 bases). There are 15 residues in the CDR3. Trimming took 6 bases from V and 4 from J, leaving 17 bases between them. The germline CDR1 and CDR2 sequences are MNHEY and SMNVEV (reference sequence). The chain's CDR3 is CASRLLAFGADTQYF. CDR3 DNA: TGTGCCAGCAGACTTCTAGCGTTCGGCGCAGATACGCAGTATTTT.